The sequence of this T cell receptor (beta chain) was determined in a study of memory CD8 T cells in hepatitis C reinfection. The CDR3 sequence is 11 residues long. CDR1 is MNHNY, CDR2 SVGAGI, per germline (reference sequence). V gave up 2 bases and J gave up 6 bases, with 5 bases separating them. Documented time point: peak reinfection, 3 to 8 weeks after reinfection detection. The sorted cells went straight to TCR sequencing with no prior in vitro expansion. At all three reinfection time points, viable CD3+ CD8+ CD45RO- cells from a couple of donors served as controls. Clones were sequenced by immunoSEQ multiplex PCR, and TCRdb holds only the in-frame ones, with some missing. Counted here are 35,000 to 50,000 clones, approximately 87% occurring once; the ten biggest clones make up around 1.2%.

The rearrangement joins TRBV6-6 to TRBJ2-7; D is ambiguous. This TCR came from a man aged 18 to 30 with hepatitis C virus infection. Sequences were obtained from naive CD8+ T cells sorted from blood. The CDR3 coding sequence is TGTGCCAGCAGTTACGGGCCCGAGCAGTACTTC. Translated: CASSYGPEQYF.